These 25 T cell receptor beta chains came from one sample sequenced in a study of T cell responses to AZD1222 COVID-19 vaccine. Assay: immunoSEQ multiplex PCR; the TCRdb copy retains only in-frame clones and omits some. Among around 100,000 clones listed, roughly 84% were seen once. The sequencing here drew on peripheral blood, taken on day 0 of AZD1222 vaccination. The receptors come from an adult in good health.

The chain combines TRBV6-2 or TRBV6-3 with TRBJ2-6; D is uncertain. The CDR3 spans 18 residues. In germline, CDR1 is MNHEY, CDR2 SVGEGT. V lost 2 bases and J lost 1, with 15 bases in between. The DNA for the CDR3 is TGTGCCAGCAGTTACCCTAGTAGCTACCGATCTGGGGCCAACGTCCTGACTTTC. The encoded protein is CASSYPSSYRSGANVLTF.

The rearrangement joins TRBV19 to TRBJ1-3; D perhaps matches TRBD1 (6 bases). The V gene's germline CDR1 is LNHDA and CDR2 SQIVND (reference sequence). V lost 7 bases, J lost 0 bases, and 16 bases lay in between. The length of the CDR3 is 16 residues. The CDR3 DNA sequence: TGTGCCAGTACCCGGACAGCAACCCTCTCTGGAAACACCATATATTTT. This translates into CASTRTATLSGNTIYF.

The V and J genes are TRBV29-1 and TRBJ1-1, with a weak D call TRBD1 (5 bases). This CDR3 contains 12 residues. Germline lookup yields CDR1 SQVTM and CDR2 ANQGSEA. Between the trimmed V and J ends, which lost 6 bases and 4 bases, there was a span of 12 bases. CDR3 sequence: CSVTRGSTEAFF. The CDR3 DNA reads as TGCAGCGTCACTAGGGGCAGCACTGAAGCTTTCTTT.

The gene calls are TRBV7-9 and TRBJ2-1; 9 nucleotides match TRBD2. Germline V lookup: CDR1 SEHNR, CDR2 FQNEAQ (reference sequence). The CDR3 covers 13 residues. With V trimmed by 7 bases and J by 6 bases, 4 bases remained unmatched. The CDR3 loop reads CASTLSGGNEQFF. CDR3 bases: TGTGCCAGCACCCTTAGCGGGGGCAATGAGCAGTTCTTC. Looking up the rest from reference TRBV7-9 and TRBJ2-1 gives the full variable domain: DTGVSQNPRHKITKRGQNVTFRCDPISEHNRLYWYRQTLGQGPEFLTYFQNEAQLEKSRLLSDRFSAERPKGSFSTLEIQRTEQGDSAMYLCASTLSGGNEQFFGPGTRLTVL.

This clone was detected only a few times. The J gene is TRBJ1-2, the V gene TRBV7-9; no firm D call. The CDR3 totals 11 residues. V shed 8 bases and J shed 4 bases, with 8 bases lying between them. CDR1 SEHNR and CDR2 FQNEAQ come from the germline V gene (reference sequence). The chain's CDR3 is CASGNSYGYTF. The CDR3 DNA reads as TGTGCCAGCGGAAACAGCTATGGCTACACCTTC.

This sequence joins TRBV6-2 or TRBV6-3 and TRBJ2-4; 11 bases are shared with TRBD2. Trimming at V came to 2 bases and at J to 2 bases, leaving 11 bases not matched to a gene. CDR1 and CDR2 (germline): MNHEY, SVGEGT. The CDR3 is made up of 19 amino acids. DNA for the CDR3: TGTGCCAGCAGTTACCCCATAGCGGGAGGGAGTAGGACCAAAAACATTCAGTACTTC. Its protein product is CASSYPIAGGSRTKNIQYF.

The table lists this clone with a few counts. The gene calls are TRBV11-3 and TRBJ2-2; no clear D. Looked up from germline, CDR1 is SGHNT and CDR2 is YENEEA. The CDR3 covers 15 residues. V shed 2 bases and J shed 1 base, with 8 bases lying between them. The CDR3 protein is CASSLNSWNTGELFF. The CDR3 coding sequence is TGTGCCAGCAGCTTAAATTCTTGGAACACCGGGGAGCTGTTTTTT.

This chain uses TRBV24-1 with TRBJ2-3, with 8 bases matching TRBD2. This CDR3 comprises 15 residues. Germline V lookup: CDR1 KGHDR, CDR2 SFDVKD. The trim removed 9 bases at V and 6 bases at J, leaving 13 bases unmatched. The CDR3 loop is CATPMRSGGGDTQYF. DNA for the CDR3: TGTGCCACCCCCATGAGGAGCGGGGGTGGGGATACGCAGTATTTT.

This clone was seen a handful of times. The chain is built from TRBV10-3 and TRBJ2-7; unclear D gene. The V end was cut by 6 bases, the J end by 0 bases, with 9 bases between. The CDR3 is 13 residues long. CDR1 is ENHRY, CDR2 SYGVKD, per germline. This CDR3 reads CAIRGRLSYEQYF. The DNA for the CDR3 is TGTGCCATCAGAGGCCGCCTCTCCTACGAGCAGTACTTC.

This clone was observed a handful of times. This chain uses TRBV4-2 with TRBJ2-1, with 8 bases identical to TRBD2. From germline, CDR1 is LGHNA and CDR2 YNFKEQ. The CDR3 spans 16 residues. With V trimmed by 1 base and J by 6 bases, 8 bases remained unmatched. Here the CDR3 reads CASSQGSGGVFNEQFF. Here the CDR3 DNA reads TGTGCCAGCAGCCAAGGGAGCGGGGGTGTTTTCAATGAGCAGTTCTTC.

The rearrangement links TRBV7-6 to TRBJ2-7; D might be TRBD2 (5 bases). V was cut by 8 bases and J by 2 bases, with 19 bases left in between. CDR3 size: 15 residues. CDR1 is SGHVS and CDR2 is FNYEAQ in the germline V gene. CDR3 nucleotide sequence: TGTGCCAGCGGGCCCATGTCGAGCGGACCCTACGAGCAGTACTTC. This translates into CASGPMSSGPYEQYF.

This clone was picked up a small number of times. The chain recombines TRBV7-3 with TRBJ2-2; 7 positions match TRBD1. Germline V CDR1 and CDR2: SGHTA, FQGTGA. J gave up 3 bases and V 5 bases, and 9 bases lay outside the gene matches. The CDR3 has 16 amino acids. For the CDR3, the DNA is TGTGCCAGCAGCCCCAGGAAGGGGGCGTACACCGGGGAGCTGTTTTTT. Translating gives CASSPRKGAYTGELFF.

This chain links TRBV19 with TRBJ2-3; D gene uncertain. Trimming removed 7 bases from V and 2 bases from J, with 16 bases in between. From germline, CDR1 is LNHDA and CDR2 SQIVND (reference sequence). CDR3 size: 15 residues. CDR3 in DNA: TGTGCCAGTAACCCTAGTGGGAAGGACACAGATACGCAGTATTTT. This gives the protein CASNPSGKDTDTQYF.

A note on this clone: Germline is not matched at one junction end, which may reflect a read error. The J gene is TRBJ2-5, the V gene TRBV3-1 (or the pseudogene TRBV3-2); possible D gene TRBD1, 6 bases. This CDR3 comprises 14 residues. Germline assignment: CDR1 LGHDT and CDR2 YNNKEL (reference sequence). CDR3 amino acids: CASGHRVLTETQYF. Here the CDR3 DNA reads TGTGCCAGCGGCCACAGGGTTCTGACCGAGACCCAGTACTTC.

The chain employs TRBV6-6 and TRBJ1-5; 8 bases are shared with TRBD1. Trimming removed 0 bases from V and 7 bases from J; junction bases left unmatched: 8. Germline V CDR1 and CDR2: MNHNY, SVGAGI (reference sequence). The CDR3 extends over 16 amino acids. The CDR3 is CASSYSPGGISQPQHF. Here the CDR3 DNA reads TGTGCCAGCAGTTACTCGCCAGGGGGCATCAGCCAGCCCCAGCATTTT.

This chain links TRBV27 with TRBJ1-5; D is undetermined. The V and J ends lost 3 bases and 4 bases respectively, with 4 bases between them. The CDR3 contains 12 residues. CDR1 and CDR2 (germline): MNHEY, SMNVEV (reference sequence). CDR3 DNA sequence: TGTGCCAGCAGTTTCCTTAATCAGCCCCAGCATTTT. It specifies CASSFLNQPQHF.

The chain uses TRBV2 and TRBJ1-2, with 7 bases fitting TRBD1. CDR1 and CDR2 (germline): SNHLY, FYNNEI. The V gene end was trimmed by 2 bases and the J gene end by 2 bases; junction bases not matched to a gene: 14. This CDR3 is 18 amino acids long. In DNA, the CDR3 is TGTGCCAGCAGTGAAATTCCCCCCCCACTGACAGGGAACTATGGCTACACCTTC. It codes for CASSEIPPPLTGNYGYTF. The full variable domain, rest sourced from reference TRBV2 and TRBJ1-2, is EPEVTQTPSHQVTQMGQEVILRCVPISNHLYFYWYRQILGQKVEFLVSFYNNEISEKSEIFDDQFSVERPDGSNFTLKIRSTKLEDSAMYFCASSEIPPPLTGNYGYTFGSGTRLTVV.

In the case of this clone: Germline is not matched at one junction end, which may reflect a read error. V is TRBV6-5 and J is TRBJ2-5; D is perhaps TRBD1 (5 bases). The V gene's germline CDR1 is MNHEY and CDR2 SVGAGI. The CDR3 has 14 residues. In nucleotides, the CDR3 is TGTGCCAGCAGTTACTCTGCTGGACAAGGGACCCAGTACTTC. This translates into CASSYSAGQGTQYF.

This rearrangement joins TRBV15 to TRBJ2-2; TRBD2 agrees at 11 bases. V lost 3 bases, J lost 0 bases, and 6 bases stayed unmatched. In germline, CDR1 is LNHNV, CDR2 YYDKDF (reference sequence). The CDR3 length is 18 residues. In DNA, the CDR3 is TGTGCCACCAGCAGGACCGGGACTAGCGGACCGAACACCGGGGAGCTGTTTTTT. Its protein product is CATSRTGTSGPNTGELFF.

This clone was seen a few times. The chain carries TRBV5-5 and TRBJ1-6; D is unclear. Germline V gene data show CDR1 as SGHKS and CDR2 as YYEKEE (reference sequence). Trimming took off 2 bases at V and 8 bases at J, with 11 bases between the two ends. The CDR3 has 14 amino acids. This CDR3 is CASSFQRPYSPLHF. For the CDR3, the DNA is TGTGCCAGCAGCTTCCAACGACCTTATTCACCCCTCCACTTT.

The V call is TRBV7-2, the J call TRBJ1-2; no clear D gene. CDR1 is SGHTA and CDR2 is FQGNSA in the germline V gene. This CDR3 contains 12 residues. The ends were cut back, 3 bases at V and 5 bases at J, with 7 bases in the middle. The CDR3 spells CASSFRQYGYTF. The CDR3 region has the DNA TGTGCCAGCAGCTTTAGGCAGTATGGCTACACCTTC.

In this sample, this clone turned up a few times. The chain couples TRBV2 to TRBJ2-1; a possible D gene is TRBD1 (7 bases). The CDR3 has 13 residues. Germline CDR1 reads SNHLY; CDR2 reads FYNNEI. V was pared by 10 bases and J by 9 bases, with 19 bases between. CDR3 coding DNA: TGTGCCACCTCGGCAGGGGGGCTGCTTGAGCAGTTCTTC. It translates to CATSAGGLLEQFF.

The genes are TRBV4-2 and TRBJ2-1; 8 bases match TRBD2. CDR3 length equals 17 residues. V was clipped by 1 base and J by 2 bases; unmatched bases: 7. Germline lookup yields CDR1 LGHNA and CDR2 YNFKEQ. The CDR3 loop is CASSQALAARTYNEQFF. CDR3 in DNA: TGTGCCAGCAGCCAAGCACTAGCGGCCAGAACCTACAATGAGCAGTTCTTC.

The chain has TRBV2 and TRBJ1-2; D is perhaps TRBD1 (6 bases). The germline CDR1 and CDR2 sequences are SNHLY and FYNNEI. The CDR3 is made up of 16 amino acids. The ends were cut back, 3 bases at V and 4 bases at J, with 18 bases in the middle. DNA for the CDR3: TGTGCCAGCAGTGAGGGGTTTCCACAGGGCACCTATGGCTACACCTTC. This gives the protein CASSEGFPQGTYGYTF.

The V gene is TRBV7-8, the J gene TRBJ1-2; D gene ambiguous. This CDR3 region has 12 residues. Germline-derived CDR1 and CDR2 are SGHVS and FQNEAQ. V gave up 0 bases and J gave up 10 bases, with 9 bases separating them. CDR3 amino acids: CASSLARSDYTF. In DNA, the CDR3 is TGTGCCAGCAGCTTAGCGCGGTCAGACTACACCTTC.